The 3 T cell receptor beta chains below all came from one sample that was sequenced in a study of blood T cell repertoires in COVID-19. TCRdb's copy holds only in-frame clones and misses some; the assay was immunoSEQ multiplex PCR. The top ten hold over 0.7% of the sample, which has over 450,000 clones, nearly 90% seen once. Sequencing was carried out using peripheral blood. These receptors came from a man younger than 35 with COVID-19, enrolled during active disease.

The chain is built from TRBV7-3 and TRBJ1-1; a possible D gene is TRBD1 (6 bases). Germline V gene lookup returns CDR1 SGHTA and CDR2 FQGTGA. The CDR3 consists of 14 residues. V was pared by 1 base and J by 5 bases, with 11 bases between. The CDR3 here is CASSLSGGLTEAFF. The CDR3, as DNA: TGTGCCAGCAGCTTAAGTGGGGGCTTGACTGAAGCTTTCTTT.

The V call is TRBV7-8, the J call TRBJ2-7; D remains ambiguous. The CDR3 consists of 14 residues. CDR1 and CDR2 (germline): SGHVS, FQNEAQ. V was trimmed by 2 bases and J by 1 base, leaving 9 bases between them. The CDR3 DNA reads as TGTGCCAGCAGCTTATCTGGCCTTTCCTACGAGCAGTACTTC. It translates to CASSLSGLSYEQYF.

The V call is TRBV27, the J call TRBJ1-4, with TRBD1 as a possible D gene (5 bases). V dropped 6 bases and J dropped 5 bases, with 10 bases sitting between them. CDR1 is MNHEY and CDR2 is SMNVEV in the germline V gene (reference sequence). This CDR3 region has 13 residues. As DNA, the CDR3 is TGTGCCAGCAGCGGACATACCAATGAAAAACTGTTTTTT. Its protein is CASSGHTNEKLFF.